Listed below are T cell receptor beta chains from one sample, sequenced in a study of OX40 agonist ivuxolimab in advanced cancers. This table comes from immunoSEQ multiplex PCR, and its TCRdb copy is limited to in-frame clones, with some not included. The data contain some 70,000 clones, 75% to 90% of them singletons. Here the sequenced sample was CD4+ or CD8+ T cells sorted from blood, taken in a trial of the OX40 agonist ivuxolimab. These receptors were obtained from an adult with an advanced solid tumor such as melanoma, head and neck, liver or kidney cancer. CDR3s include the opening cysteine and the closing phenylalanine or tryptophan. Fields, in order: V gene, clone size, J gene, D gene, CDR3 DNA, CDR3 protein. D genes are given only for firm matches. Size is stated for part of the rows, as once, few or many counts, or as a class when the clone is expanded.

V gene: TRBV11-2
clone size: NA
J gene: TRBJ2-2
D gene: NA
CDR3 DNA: TGTGCCAGCAGCTTATTTTCTGGGGACACCGGGGAGCTGTTTTTT
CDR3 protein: CASSLFSGDTGELFF

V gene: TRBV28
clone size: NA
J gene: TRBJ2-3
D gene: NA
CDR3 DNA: TGTGCCAGCAGTTCACAGAACACAGATACGCAGTATTTT
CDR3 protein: CASSSQNTDTQYF

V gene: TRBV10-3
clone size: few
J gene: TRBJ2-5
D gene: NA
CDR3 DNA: TGTGCCATCAGTGAGAGGAGGGCAGGTGAGACCCAGTACTTC
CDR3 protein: CAISERRAGETQYF

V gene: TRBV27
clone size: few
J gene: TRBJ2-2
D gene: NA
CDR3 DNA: TGTGCCAGCAGTTTGGAGCCCACTAACACCGGGGAGCTGTTTTTT
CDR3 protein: CASSLEPTNTGELFF

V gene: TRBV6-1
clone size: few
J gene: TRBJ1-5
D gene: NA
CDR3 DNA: TGTGCCAGCATCGTGCCGAGGGGCAATCAGCCCCAGCATTTT
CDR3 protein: CASIVPRGNQPQHF

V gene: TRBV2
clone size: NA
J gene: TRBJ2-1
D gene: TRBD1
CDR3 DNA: TGTGCCAGCAGTGAGTTCGCGACAGGGATTTACAATGAGCAGTTCTTC
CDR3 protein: CASSEFATGIYNEQFF

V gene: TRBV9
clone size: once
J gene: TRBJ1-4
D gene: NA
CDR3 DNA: TGTGCCAGCAGCGAGGCAGGCCCTAATGAAAAACTGTTTTTT
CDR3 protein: CASSEAGPNEKLFF

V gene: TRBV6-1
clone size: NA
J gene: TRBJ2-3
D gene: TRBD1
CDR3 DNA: TGTGCCAGCAGTGAAAAACAGGGGATCACAGATACGCAGTATTTT
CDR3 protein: CASSEKQGITDTQYF

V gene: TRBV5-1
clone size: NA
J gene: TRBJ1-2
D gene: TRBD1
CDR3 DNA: TGCGCCAGCAGCCGCTCCGGTATAACAGGGGCCAACTATGGCTACACCTTC
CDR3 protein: CASSRSGITGANYGYTF

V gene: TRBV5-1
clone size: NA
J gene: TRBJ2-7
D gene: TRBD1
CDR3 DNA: TGCGCCAGCAGCTTGGGGCCACAGGGGTTAAAGGCCTACGAGCAGTACTTC
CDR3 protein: CASSLGPQGLKAYEQYF

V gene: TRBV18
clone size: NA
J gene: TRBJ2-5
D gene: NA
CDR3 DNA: TGTGCCAGCTCACCAAGGAGGAGTCAAGAGACCCAGTACTTC
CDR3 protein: CASSPRRSQETQYF

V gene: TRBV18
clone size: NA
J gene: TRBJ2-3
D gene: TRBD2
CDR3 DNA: TGTGCCAGCTCTCCGACTAGCGGAGCTAGCACAGATACGCAGTATTTT
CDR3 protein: CASSPTSGASTDTQYF

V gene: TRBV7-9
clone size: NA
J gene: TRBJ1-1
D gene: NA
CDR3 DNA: TGTGCCAGCAGCATGGCAGGGAACACTGAAGCTTTCTTT
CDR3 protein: CASSMAGNTEAFF

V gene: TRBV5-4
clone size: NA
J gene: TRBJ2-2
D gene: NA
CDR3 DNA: TGTGCCAGCAGCTTGCCTAGCGCCAACACCGGGGAGCTGTTTTTT
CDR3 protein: CASSLPSANTGELFF

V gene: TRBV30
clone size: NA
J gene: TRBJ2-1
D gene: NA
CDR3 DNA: TGTGCCTGGAGACCGCCGGGGGCAGGGAGGGATGAGCAGTTCTTC
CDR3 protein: CAWRPPGAGRDEQFF

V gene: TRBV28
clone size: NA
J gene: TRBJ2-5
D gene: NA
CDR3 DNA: TGTGCCAGCAGTTTAAGAGAACAGTACTTC
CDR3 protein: CASSLREQYF

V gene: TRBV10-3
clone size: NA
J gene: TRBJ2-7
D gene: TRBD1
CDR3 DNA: TGTGCCATCAGCCCTAGACAGGGGATGGGGTACGAGCAGTACTTC
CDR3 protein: CAISPRQGMGYEQYF

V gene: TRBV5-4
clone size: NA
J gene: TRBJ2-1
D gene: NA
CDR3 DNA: TGTGCCAGCAGCTTGGAGGGCGTAGGGGTTGGTCTTGGCAATGAGCAGTTCTTC
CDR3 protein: CASSLEGVGVGLGNEQFF